This T cell receptor (beta chain) is drawn from a study of T-cell memory formation after mild COVID-19. Study-wide results and limits: Memory cells collected pre-infection included some clones that later responded, suggesting cross-reactive memory joined. Later expanders leaned toward CD4+, whereas clones contracting from day 15 to 85 were balanced CD4/CD8. Still unconfirmed is whether the second-wave clones peaking on day 37 recognized SARS-CoV-2.

On this clonotype itself: Antigen specificity is unknown.

Germline assignment: CDR1 SQVTM and CDR2 ANQGSEA. V was trimmed by 7 bases and J by 0 bases, leaving 12 bases between them. The CDR3 extends over 14 amino acids. TCRalpha and TCRbeta libraries used 5'RACE with constant-segment primers and UMIs. TCRdb called the 5' RACE reads again in MiXCR, with one record for every CDR3 protein. The data show about 190,000 distinct CDR3 sequences, about a sixth seen once. The chain recombines TRBV29-1 with TRBJ2-2, with a weak D call TRBD2 (5 bases). Sequencing used PBMCs or a T cell subset sorted from them (not recorded which). The TCR was taken from an adult woman who had mild COVID-19 (a few samples of this study predate the infection). Cell type and time point are not known. The CDR3 region has the DNA TGCAGCGCATTAGCGAACGCGAACACCGGGGAGCTGTTTTTT. Its translation: CSALANANTGELFF.